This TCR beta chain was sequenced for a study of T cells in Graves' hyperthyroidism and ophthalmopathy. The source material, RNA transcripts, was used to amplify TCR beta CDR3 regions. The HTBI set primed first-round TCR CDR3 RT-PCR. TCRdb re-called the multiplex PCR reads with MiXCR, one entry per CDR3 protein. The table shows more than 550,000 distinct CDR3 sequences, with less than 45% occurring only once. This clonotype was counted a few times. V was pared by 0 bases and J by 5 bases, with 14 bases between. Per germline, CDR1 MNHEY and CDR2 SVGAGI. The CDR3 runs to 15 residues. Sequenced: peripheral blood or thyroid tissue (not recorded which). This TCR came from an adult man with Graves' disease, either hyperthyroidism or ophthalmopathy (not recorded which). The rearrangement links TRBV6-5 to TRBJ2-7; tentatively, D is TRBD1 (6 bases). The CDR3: CASSYSSQGKHEQYF. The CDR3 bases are TGTGCCAGCAGTTACTCGAGCCAGGGGAAACACGAGCAGTACTTC.